This T cell receptor beta chain originates from a study of blood T cell repertoires in COVID-19. Overall study: Collection of acute and convalescent COVID-19 samples took place in the United States, Italy and Spain. From T cells, B-cell-depleted T cells, or PBMCs came the material, which was cDNA or gDNA.

Original handling: Scientists estimated how many nucleated cells there were by amplifying reference gene primers. Profiling relied on immunoSEQ multiplex PCR, and the TCRdb table lists in-frame clones only, not all of them. The DNA was the basis for D and trimming; V, J and clone size are from that table. The table records 200,000 to 300,000 clones, around 83% of them present only once. V shed 6 bases and J 1 base; nucleotides not matched to a gene: 2. This CDR3 is built from 13 residues. The receptor was isolated from a middle-aged man who had recovered from COVID-19. The chain recombines TRBV12-3 or TRBV12-4 with TRBJ1-1; TRBD1 matches 7 bases. Input material: peripheral blood. The CDR3 region has the DNA TGTGCCAGCAGGGGACAGCAGAACACTGAAGCTTTCTTT. Amino acids: CASRGQQNTEAFF.